This T cell receptor (beta chain) was documented in a study of blood T cell repertoires in COVID-19. On the study more broadly: The samples span acute and convalescent COVID-19 from the United States, Italy and Spain. In each case, the material was cDNA or gDNA derived from T cells, B-cell-depleted T cells, or PBMCs.

Germline CDR1 is DFQATT and CDR2 is SNEGSKA (reference sequence). V was clipped by 3 bases and J by 8 bases, with 19 bases between them. The CDR3 runs 15 residues. In the original analysis: The assay estimated nucleated cells by amplifying reference gene primers. The data were produced by immunoSEQ multiplex PCR, yet TCRdb's version contains in-frame clones alone and is incomplete. D and trimming were read from the DNA, whereas the V and J calls and clone size are those reported in that table. The sample has 55,000 to 80,000 clones; more than 70% are singletons. The sample consisted of peripheral blood. This TCR was sampled from a middle-aged man with active COVID-19. The gene calls are TRBV20-1 and TRBJ1-4, with D hard to call. CDR3 sequence (DNA): TGCAGTGCTAGTCGATCGACCGGGAAGTCAGAAAAACTGTTTTTT. It yields the protein CSASRSTGKSEKLFF.